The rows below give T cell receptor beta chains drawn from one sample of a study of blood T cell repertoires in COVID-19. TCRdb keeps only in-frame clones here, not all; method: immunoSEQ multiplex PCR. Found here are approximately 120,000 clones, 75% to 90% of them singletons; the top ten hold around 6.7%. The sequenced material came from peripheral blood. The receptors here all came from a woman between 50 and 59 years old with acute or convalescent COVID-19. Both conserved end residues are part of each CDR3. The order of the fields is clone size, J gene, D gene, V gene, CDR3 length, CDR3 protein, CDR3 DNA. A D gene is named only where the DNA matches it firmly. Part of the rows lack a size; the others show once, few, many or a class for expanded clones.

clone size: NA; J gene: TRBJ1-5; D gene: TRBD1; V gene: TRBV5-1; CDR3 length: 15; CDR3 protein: CASSLEGGRNQPQHF; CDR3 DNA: TGCGCCAGCAGCTTGGAAGGGGGCAGGAATCAGCCCCAGCATTTT
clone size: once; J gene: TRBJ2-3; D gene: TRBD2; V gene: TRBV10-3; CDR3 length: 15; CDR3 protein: CAISLAGGITDTQYF; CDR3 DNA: TGTGCCATCAGTCTAGCGGGGGGGATCACAGATACGCAGTATTTT
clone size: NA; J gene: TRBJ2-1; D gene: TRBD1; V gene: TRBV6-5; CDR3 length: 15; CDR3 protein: CASWPGGSSYNEQFF; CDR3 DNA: TGTGCCAGTTGGCCAGGGGGTAGCTCCTACAATGAGCAGTTCTTC
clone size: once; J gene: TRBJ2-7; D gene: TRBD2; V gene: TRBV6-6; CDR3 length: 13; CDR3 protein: CASTRSGAYEQYF; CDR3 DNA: TGTGCCAGCACCCGAAGCGGGGCCTACGAGCAGTACTTC
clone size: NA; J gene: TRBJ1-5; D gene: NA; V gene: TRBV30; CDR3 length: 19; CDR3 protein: CAWSVDRTGVLYSNQPQHF; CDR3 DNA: TGTGCCTGGAGTGTAGACAGGACCGGGGTCCTATATAGCAATCAGCCCCAGCATTTT
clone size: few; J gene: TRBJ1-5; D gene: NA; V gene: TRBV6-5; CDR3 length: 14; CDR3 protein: CASSRQASNQPQHF; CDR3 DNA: TGTGCCAGCAGTCGACAGGCTTCCAATCAGCCCCAGCATTTT
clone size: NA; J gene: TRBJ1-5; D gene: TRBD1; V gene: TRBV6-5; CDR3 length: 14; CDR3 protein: CASSTGQGARPQHF; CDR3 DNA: TGTGCCAGCAGTACGGGACAGGGGGCGCGGCCCCAGCATTTT
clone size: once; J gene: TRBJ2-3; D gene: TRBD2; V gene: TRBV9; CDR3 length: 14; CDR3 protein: CASSPLTSGDTQYF; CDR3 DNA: TGTGCCAGCAGCCCTCTGACTAGCGGGGATACGCAGTATTTT
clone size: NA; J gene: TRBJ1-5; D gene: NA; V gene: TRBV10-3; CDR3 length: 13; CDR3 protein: CAISGAGGQPQHF; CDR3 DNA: TGTGCCATCAGTGGGGCGGGCGGTCAGCCCCAGCATTTT
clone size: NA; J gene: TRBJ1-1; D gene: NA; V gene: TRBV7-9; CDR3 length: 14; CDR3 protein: CASSLSLTNTEAFF; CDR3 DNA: TGTGCCAGCAGCTTGTCACTTACCAACACTGAAGCTTTCTTT
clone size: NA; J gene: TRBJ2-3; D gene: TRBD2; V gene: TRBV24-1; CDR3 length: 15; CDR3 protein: CATSAWAGGTDTQYF; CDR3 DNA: TGTGCCACCAGTGCGTGGGCGGGGGGAACAGATACGCAGTATTTT
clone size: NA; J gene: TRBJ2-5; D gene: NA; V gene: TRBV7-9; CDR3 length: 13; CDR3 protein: CASSFGAEETQYF; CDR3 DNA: TGTGCCAGCAGCTTCGGAGCGGAAGAGACCCAGTACTTC
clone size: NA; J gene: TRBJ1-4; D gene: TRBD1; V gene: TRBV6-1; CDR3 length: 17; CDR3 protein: CASSEAGGAALNEKLFF; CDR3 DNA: TGTGCCAGCAGTGAAGCAGGGGGCGCAGCCCTTAATGAAAAACTGTTTTTT
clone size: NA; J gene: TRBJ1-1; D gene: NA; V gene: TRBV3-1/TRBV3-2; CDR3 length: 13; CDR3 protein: CASSQGQGTEAFF; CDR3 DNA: TGTGCCAGCAGCCAAGGGCAGGGCACTGAAGCTTTCTTT
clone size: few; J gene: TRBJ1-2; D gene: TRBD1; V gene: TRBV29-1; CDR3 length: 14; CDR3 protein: CSIEPRDRGISYTF; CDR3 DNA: TGCAGCATCGAACCCCGGGACAGGGGCATAAGCTACACCTTC
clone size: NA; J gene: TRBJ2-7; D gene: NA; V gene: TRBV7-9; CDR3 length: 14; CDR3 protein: CASSLAGGAYEQYF; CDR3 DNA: TGTGCCAGCAGCTTAGCGGGCGGGGCCTACGAGCAGTACTTC
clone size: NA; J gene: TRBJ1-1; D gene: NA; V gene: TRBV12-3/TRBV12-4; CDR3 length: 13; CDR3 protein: CASSSQGHTEAFF; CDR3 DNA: TGTGCCAGCAGTTCCCAGGGGCACACTGAAGCTTTCTTT